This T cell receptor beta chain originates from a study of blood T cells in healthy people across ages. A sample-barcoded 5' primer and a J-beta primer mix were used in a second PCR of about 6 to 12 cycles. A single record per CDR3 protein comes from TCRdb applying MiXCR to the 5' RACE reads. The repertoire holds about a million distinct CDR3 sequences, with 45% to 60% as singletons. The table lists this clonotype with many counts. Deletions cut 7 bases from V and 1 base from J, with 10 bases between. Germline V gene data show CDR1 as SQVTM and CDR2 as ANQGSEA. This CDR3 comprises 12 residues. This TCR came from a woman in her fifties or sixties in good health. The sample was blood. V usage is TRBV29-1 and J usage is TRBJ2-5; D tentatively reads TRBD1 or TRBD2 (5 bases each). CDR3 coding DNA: TGCAGCGATTTGAGGGGCCAAGAGACCCAGTACTTC. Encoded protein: CSDLRGQETQYF.